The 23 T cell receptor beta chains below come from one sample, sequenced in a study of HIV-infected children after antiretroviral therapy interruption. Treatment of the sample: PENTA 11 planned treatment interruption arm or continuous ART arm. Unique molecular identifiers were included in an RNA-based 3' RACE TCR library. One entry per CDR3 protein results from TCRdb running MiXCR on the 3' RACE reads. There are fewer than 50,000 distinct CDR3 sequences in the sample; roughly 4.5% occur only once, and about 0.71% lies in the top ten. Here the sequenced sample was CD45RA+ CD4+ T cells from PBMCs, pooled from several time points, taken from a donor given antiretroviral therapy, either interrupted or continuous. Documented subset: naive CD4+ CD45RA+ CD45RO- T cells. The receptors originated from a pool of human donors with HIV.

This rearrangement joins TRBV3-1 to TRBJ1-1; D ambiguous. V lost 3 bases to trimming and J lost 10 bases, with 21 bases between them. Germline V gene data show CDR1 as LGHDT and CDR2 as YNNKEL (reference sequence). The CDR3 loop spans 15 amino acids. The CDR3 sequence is CASSQTPSESRGAFF. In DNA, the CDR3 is TGTGCCAGCAGCCAGACCCCGAGCGAGAGCCGAGGAGCTTTCTTT.

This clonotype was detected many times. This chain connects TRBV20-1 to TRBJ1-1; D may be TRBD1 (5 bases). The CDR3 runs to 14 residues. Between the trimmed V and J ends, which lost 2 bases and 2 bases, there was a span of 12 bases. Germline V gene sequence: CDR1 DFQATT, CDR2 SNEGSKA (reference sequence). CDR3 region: CSARSGVVNTEAFF. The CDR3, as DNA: TGCAGTGCTAGATCGGGGGTAGTAAACACTGAAGCTTTCTTT.

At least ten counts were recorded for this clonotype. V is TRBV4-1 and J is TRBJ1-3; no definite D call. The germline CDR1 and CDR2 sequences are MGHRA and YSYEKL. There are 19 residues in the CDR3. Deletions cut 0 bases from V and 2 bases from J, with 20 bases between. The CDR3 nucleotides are TGCGCCAGCAGCCAAGACGCGGAGGGAAATGTTGGGGCTGGAAACACCATATATTTT. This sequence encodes CASSQDAEGNVGAGNTIYF.

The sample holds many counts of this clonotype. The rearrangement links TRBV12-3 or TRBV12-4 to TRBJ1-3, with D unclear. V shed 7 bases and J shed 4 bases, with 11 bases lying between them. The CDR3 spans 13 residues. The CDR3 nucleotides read TGTGCCAGCACCACCAGGAGGGGAAACACCATATATTTT. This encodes CASTTRRGNTIYF.

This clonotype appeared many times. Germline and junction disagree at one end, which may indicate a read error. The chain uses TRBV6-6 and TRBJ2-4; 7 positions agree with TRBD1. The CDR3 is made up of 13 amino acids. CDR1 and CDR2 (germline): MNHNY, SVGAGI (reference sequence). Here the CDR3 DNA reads TGTGCCAGCAGTGGACAGGTTCAAAACACCTTGTACTTT. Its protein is CASSGQVQNTLYF.

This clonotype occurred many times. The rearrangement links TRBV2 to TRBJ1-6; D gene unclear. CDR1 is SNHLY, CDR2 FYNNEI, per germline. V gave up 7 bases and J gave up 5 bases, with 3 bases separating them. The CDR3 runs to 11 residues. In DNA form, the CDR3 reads TGTGCCAGCACCGATAATTCACCCCTCCACTTT. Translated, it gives CASTDNSPLHF.

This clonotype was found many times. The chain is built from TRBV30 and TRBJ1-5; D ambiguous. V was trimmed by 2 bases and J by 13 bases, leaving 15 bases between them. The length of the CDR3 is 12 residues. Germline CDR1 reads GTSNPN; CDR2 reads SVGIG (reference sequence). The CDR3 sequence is CAWSPRNREQHF. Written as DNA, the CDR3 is TGTGCCTGGAGTCCTCGGAACAGAGAACAGCATTTT. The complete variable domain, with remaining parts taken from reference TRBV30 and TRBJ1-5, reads SQTIHQWPATLVQPVGSPLSLECTVEGTSNPNLYWYRQAAGRGLQLLFYSVGIGQISSEVPQNLSASRPQDRQFILSSKKLLLSDSGFYLCAWSPRNREQHFGDGTRLSIL.

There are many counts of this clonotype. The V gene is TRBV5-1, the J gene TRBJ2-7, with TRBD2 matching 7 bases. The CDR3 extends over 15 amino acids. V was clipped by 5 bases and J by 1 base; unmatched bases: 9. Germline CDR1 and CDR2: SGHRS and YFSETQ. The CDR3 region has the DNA TGCGCCAGCAGAATATCCGGGACTAAATCCTACGAGCAGTACTTC. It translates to CASRISGTKSYEQYF.

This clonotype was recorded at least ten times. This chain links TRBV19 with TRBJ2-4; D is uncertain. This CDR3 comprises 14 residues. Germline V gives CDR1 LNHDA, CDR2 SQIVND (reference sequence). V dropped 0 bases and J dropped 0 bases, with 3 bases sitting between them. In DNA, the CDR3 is TGTGCCAGTAGTATAGAATTAGCCAAAAACATTCAGTACTTC. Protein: CASSIELAKNIQYF.

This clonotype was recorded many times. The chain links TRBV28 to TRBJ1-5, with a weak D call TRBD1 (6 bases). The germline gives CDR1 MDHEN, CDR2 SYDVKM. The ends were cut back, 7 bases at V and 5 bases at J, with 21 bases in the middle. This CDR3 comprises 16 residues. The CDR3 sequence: CASNSGEGSRDQPQHF. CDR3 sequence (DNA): TGTGCCAGCAACTCAGGGGAGGGTTCGCGAGATCAGCCCCAGCATTTT.

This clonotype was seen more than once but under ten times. The CDR3 DNA follows: TGCAGTGCGTCTAGGGGGCAAGAGACCCAGTACTTC. This sequence encodes CSASRGQETQYF. V is TRBV20-1 and J is TRBJ2-5; TRBD1 might be the D (6 bases). In germline, CDR1 is DFQATT, CDR2 SNEGSKA (reference sequence). The V gene lost 6 bases and the J gene lost 2 bases, with 10 bases spanning the gap. There are 12 residues in the CDR3.

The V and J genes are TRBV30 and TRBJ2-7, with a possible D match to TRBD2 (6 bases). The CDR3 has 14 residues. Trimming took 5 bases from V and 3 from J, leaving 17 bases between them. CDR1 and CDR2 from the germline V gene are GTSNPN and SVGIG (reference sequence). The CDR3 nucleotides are TGTGCCTGGGGCGCGGGGAACTGGGACTACGAGCAGTACTTC. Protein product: CAWGAGNWDYEQYF.

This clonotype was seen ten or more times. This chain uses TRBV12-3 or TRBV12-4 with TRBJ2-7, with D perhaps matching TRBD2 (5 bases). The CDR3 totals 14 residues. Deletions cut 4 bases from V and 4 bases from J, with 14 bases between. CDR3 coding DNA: TGTGCCAGCAGTTCAGACTACATTCGTTACGAGCAGTACTTC. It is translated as CASSSDYIRYEQYF.

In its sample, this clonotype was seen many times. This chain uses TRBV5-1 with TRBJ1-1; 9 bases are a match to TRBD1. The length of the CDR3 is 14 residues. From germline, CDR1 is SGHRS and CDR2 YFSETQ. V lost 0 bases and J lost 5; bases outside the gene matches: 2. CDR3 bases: TGCGCCAGCAGCTTGGCCGACAGGGGGACTGAAGCTTTCTTT. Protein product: CASSLADRGTEAFF.

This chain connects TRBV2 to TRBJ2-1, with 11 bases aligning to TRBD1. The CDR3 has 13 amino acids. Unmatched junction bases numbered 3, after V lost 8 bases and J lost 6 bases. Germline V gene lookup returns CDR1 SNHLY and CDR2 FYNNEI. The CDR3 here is CASGGTGGNEQFF. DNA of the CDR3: TGTGCCAGCGGAGGGACAGGGGGCAATGAGCAGTTCTTC. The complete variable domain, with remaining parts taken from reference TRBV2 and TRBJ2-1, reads EPEVTQTPSHQVTQMGQEVILRCVPISNHLYFYWYRQILGQKVEFLVSFYNNEISEKSEIFDDQFSVERPDGSNFTLKIRSTKLEDSAMYFCASGGTGGNEQFFGPGTRLTVL.

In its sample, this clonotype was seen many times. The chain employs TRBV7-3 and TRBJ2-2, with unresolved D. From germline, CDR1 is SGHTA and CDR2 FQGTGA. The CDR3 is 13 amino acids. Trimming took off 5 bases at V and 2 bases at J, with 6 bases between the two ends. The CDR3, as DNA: TGTGCCAGCAGCAGCCCTAACACCGGGGAGCTGTTTTTT. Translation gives CASSSPNTGELFF.

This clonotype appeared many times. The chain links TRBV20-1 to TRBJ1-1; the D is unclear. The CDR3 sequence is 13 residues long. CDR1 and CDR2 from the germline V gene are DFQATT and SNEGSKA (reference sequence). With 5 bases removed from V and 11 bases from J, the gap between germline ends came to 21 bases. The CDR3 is CSARPAAPSWAFF. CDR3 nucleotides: TGCAGTGCTCGTCCGGCAGCGCCTTCATGGGCTTTCTTT.

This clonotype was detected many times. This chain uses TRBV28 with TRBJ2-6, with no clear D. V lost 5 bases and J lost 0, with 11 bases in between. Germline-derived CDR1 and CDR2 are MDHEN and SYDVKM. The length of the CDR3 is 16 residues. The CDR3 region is CASSRFKLSGANVLTF. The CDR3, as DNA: TGTGCCAGCAGTCGATTCAAACTCTCTGGGGCCAACGTCCTGACTTTC.

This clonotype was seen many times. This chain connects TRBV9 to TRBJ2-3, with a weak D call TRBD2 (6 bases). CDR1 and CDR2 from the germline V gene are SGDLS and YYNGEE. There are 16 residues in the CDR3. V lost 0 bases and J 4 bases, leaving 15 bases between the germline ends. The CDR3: CASSVGRDFLADTQYF. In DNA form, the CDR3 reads TGTGCCAGCAGCGTAGGGCGGGATTTCCTTGCAGATACGCAGTATTTT.

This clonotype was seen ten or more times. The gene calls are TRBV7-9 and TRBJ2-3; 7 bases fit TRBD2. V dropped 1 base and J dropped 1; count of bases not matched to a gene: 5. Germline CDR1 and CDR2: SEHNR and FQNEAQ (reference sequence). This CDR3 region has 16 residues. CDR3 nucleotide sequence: TGTGCCAGCAGCTTAGGGGAGGGGTCTGGCACAGATACGCAGTATTTT. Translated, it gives CASSLGEGSGTDTQYF.

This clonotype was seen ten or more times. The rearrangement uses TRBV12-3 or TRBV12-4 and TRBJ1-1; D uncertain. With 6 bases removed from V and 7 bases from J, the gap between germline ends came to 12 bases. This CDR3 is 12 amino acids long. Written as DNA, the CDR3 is TGTGCCAGCAGCTCTGCGTACGGTGAAGCTTTCTTT. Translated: CASSSAYGEAFF.

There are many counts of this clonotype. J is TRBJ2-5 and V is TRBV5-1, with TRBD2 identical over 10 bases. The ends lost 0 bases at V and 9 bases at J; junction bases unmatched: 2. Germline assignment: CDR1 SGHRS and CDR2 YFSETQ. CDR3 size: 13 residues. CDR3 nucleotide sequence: TGCGCCAGCAGCTTGGACAGCGGGGGGGCCCAGTACTTC. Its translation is CASSLDSGGAQYF.

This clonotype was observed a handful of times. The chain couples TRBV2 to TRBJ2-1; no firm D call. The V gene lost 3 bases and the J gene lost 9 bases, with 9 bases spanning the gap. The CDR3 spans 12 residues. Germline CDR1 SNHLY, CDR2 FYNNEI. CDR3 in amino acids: CASSEQVGEQFF. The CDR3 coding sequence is TGTGCCAGCAGTGAGCAGGTCGGTGAGCAGTTCTTC.